The next 9 T cell receptor beta chains were all read from a single sample in a study of blood T cell repertoires in COVID-19. Using immunoSEQ multiplex PCR, the repertoire was profiled, and TCRdb retains in-frame clones only, with some absent. The sample includes about 120,000 clones, approximately 82% of them seen just once. The sequencing sample was made of peripheral blood. The receptors come from a man younger than 40 with acute or convalescent COVID-19.

The gene calls are TRBV11-3 and TRBJ2-2; 7 nucleotides line up with TRBD2. With V trimmed by 5 bases and J by 4 bases, 4 bases remained unmatched. Germline V gene data show CDR1 as SGHNT and CDR2 as YENEEA. This CDR3 contains 14 residues. DNA for the CDR3: TGTGCCAGCAGCGGGCGGGAGAGCACCGGGGAGCTGTTTTTT. Translation gives CASSGRESTGELFF.

The chain employs TRBV29-1 and TRBJ2-3; TRBD1 matches 8 bases. The V gene's germline CDR1 is SQVTM and CDR2 ANQGSEA. With 8 bases clipped from V and 3 bases from J, the junction kept 4 bases outside the gene matches. This CDR3 contains 12 residues. CDR3 DNA: TGCAGCCTCGGACAGGGAACAGATACGCAGTATTTT. Residues: CSLGQGTDTQYF.

This chain links TRBV3-1 (or the pseudogene TRBV3-2) with TRBJ1-2, with D possibly being TRBD1 (6 bases). CDR3 size: 16 residues. V lost 0 bases and J 4 bases, leaving 15 bases between the germline ends. CDR1 is LGHDT and CDR2 is YNNKEL in the germline V gene (reference sequence). Here the CDR3 reads CASSQEGGAATYGYTF. CDR3 in DNA: TGTGCCAGCAGCCAAGAAGGGGGGGCCGCCACCTATGGCTACACCTTC.

This sequence joins TRBV6-6 and TRBJ2-1; D may be TRBD2 (7 bases). There are 16 residues in the CDR3. V lost 11 bases, J lost 0 bases, and 20 bases lay in between. Looked up from germline, CDR1 is MNHNY and CDR2 is SVGAGI (reference sequence). CDR3 sequence reads: CAVLRAGALSYNEQFF. The CDR3 DNA is TGTGCCGTACTGCGGGCGGGGGCCCTCTCCTACAATGAGCAGTTCTTC.

V usage is TRBV19 and J usage is TRBJ2-7; tentatively, D is TRBD2 (5 bases). The germline V and J ends were trimmed by 7 bases and 6 bases, with 13 bases remaining between them. This CDR3 is 12 amino acids long. CDR1 is LNHDA, CDR2 SQIVND, per germline (reference sequence). The CDR3: CASIVEGFEQYV. The DNA for the CDR3 is TGTGCCAGTATTGTTGAGGGCTTCGAGCAGTACGTC.

This clone was observed once. V is TRBV3-1 (or the pseudogene TRBV3-2) and J is TRBJ2-6; possibly TRBD1 for D (6 bases). The CDR3 is made up of 17 amino acids. The germline V gene has CDR1 LGHDT and CDR2 YNNKEL (reference sequence). Trimming took off 4 bases at V and 4 bases at J, with 17 bases between the two ends. This CDR3 is CASSLQGSAEGANVLTF. The CDR3 DNA is TGTGCCAGCAGCCTGCAGGGGTCCGCTGAAGGGGCCAACGTCCTGACTTTC.

The chain combines TRBV5-4 with TRBJ2-3, with 7 bases that match TRBD1. The CDR3 totals 17 residues. Looked up from germline, CDR1 is SGHNT and CDR2 is YYREEE (reference sequence). The CDR3 reads CACSDDRDRDYTDTQYF. In DNA, the CDR3 is TGTGCGTGTAGCGATGACAGGGACCGGGATTACACAGATACGCAGTATTTT.

V gene TRBV27 combines with J gene TRBJ1-6; D is unclear. The germline gives CDR1 MNHEY, CDR2 SMNVEV (reference sequence). CDR3 length: 13 residues. The V end was cut by 6 bases, the J end by 7 bases, with 10 bases between. Here the CDR3 reads CASRQNLNSPLHF. In DNA form, the CDR3 reads TGTGCCAGCAGACAGAATTTAAATTCACCCCTCCACTTT.

The chain has TRBV19 and TRBJ2-1, with D perhaps matching TRBD1 (6 bases). Trimming stripped 6 bases from V and 7 bases from J, with 7 bases between. The CDR3 consists of 11 residues. Germline lookup yields CDR1 LNHDA and CDR2 SQIVND (reference sequence). In DNA, the CDR3 is TGTGCCAGTAGCGACAGGAATGAGCAGTTCTTC. Translation gives CASSDRNEQFF. Full variable domain (missing parts from reference TRBV19 and TRBJ2-1): DGGITQSPKYLFRKEGQNVTLSCEQNLNHDAMYWYRQDPGQGLRLIYYSQIVNDFQKGDIAEGYSVSREKKESFPLTVTSAQKNPTAFYLCASSDRNEQFFGPGTRLTVL.